This entry lists 7 T cell receptor beta chains sequenced from one sample in a study of Graves' ophthalmopathy and Graves' hyperthyroidism. From RNA, the CDR3 regions of TCR beta chains were amplified and sequenced. The first round was an RT-PCR with HTBI primers, and the second round was a multiplex PCR. One entry per CDR3 protein, called by TCRdb with MiXCR from the multiplex PCR reads. The sample records a few hundred thousand distinct CDR3 sequences, 15% being singletons. Sample: peripheral blood. Receptors originate from a woman in her late teens or twenties with stable Graves' hyperthyroidism.

In this sample, this clonotype turned up many times. The chain has TRBV7-2 and TRBJ2-7; D gene unclear. Germline loops: CDR1 SGHTA, CDR2 FQGNSA. V was clipped by 6 bases and J by 3 bases, with 12 bases between them. The CDR3 has 13 amino acids. CDR3 region: CASSRPTHYEQYF. DNA of the CDR3: TGTGCCAGCAGTCGCCCGACCCACTACGAGCAGTACTTC.

V and J are TRBV4-1 and TRBJ1-1; D uncertain. V lost 0 bases and J 0 bases, leaving 11 bases between the germline ends. The CDR3 sequence is 16 residues long. Germline V gene data show CDR1 as MGHRA and CDR2 as YSYEKL. CDR3 residues: CASSQENRYMNTEAFF. DNA of the CDR3: TGCGCCAGCAGCCAAGAGAACAGATACATGAACACTGAAGCTTTCTTT.

This clonotype was detected only once. This chain links TRBV12-3 or TRBV12-4 with TRBJ1-2; 9 nucleotides align to TRBD1. V shed 4 bases, J shed 3 bases, and the junction held 9 bases outside the gene matches. CDR3 length: 16 amino acids. This chain's CDR3 is CASSSGTGPLYYGYTF. CDR3 DNA: TGTGCCAGCAGTTCCGGGACAGGGCCGCTCTACTATGGCTACACCTTC.

This clonotype was observed many times. The chain carries TRBV2 and TRBJ2-5; no reliable D call. Per germline, CDR1 SNHLY and CDR2 FYNNEI. The CDR3 is 13 residues long. The germline V and J ends were trimmed by 4 bases and 2 bases, with 8 bases remaining between them. CDR3 in DNA: TGTGCCAGCAGTGGGGGTTGGCAAGAGACCCAGTACTTC. Translation gives CASSGGWQETQYF.

The chain recombines TRBV4-2 with TRBJ1-6, with a tentative D call TRBD1 (6 bases). The CDR3 runs 16 residues. V was shortened by 7 bases and J by 10 bases, with 23 bases between the two germline ends. CDR1 and CDR2 from the germline V gene are LGHNA and YNFKEQ. The CDR3: CASTSRGDGSGSPLHF. The CDR3 DNA reads as TGTGCCAGCACCTCAAGGGGGGACGGGTCAGGGTCACCCCTCCACTTT.

The chain recombines TRBV7-9 with TRBJ2-4, with 7 nucleotides matching TRBD1. Per the germline V gene, CDR1 is SEHNR and CDR2 is FQNEAQ (reference sequence). Losses at the gene ends were 5 bases for V and 8 bases for J; bases not matched to a gene: 9. The CDR3 length is 14 residues. The chain's CDR3 is CASSASTGVDIQYF. As DNA, the CDR3 is TGTGCCAGCAGCGCGTCAACAGGGGTGGACATTCAGTACTTC.

The chain couples TRBV7-2 to TRBJ2-7; TRBD1 matches 8 bases. From germline, CDR1 is SGHTA and CDR2 FQGNSA. Unmatched junction bases numbered 7, after V lost 0 bases and J lost 3 bases. The CDR3 totals 16 residues. In DNA, the CDR3 is TGTGCCAGCAGCTTAGCGAGGGACAGGAGGAACTACGAGCAGTACTTC. Translated: CASSLARDRRNYEQYF.